The rows below give T cell receptor beta chains drawn from one sample of a study of blood T cell repertoires in COVID-19. The protocol was immunoSEQ multiplex PCR, while the TCRdb copy is restricted to in-frame clones and leaves out a portion. The data show approximately 240,000 clones, with around nine tenths seen just once and 2% to 2.5% held by the top ten. The sequenced material came from peripheral blood. Source of these receptors: a woman between 40 and 50 years old who had recovered from COVID-19. Each CDR3 is given with its conserved first and last residue. A D gene is named only where the DNA matches it firmly. Rows may omit the clone size; those that give it use once, few, many or a size class.

size: .
V: TRBV9
J: TRBJ2-7
D: TRBD1
DNA: TGTGCCAGCAGCGTAGCCGGGACAGGAAACGAGCAGTACTTC
CDR3: CASSVAGTGNEQYF

size: .
V: TRBV16
J: TRBJ2-7
D: .
DNA: TGTGCCAGCAGCCCTACTACATACGAGCAGTACTTC
CDR3: CASSPTTYEQYF

size: .
V: TRBV5-1
J: TRBJ2-7
D: .
DNA: TGCGCCAGCAGCTTGCCGAGCGGAGCTACCTACGAGCAGTACTTC
CDR3: CASSLPSGATYEQYF

size: .
V: TRBV23-1
J: TRBJ1-2
D: TRBD1
DNA: TGCGCCAGCAGGTTGGGACAGCTCAGAACCTATGGCTACACCTTC
CDR3: CASRLGQLRTYGYTF

size: .
V: TRBV27
J: TRBJ2-1
D: TRBD2
DNA: TGTGCCAGCAGTTTTCTACTAGCGGGAGGGCCACGGTACAATGAGCAGTTCTTC
CDR3: CASSFLLAGGPRYNEQFF

size: .
V: TRBV6-2/TRBV6-3
J: TRBJ2-7
D: TRBD1
DNA: TGTGCCAGCAGTTACTCGACGGGACAGGGTTCCTACGAGCAGTACTTC
CDR3: CASSYSTGQGSYEQYF

size: .
V: TRBV7-2
J: TRBJ2-1
D: TRBD2
DNA: TGTGCCAGCAGCTTTTCCGCGGGAGATGAGCAGTTCTTC
CDR3: CASSFSAGDEQFF

size: .
V: TRBV6-2/TRBV6-3
J: TRBJ2-3
D: TRBD2
DNA: TGTGCCAGCAGTTATTTTGGGACTAGCGGGGGGCTACGGCCAGATACGCAGTATTTT
CDR3: CASSYFGTSGGLRPDTQYF

size: few
V: TRBV27
J: TRBJ1-6
D: TRBD1
DNA: TGTGCCAGCAGTTCCGGACAGGGGCGATCACCCCTCCACTTT
CDR3: CASSSGQGRSPLHF

size: .
V: TRBV6-5
J: TRBJ2-2
D: .
DNA: TGTGCCAGCCAACCCTGGGGGGTGGATACCGGGGAGCTGTTTTTT
CDR3: CASQPWGVDTGELFF

size: .
V: TRBV7-3
J: TRBJ1-5
D: TRBD1
DNA: TGTGCCAGCAGCTTGACAGGGGGGGACCAGCCCCAGCATTTT
CDR3: CASSLTGGDQPQHF

size: few
V: TRBV25-1
J: TRBJ1-6
D: .
DNA: TGTGCCAGCAGTGAGGCAGGCAGGCCCCTCCACTTT
CDR3: CASSEAGRPLHF

size: .
V: TRBV12-3/TRBV12-4
J: TRBJ1-2
D: .
DNA: TGTGCCAGCAGTTTTGGCAGGGGCGGCTACACCTTC
CDR3: CASSFGRGGYTF

size: .
V: TRBV4-2
J: TRBJ2-3
D: TRBD2
DNA: TGTGCCAGCAGCCAGAGCGGGGGGGCCCGTGGTACGCAGTATTTT
CDR3: CASSQSGGARGTQYF

size: .
V: TRBV15
J: TRBJ2-7
D: .
DNA: TGTGCCACCAGCAGAGAACTGGCCTACGAGCAGTACTTC
CDR3: CATSRELAYEQYF

size: .
V: TRBV30
J: TRBJ2-7
D: TRBD1
DNA: TGTGCCTGGAGCTTGGGACAGGGTTTCGAGCAGTACTTC
CDR3: CAWSLGQGFEQYF

size: .
V: TRBV11-2
J: TRBJ2-7
D: .
DNA: TGTGCCAGCAGCTTAGAAGTCGGGGGTCTCTCCTACGAGCAGTACTTC
CDR3: CASSLEVGGLSYEQYF

size: .
V: TRBV4-3
J: TRBJ2-1
D: .
DNA: TGCGCCAGCAGCCGAGCAGCTAGCTCCTACAATGAGCAGTTCTTC
CDR3: CASSRAASSYNEQFF

size: .
V: TRBV7-3
J: TRBJ2-3
D: TRBD2
DNA: TGTGCCAGCAGCTCTGCGCGGGGGGCGAGTAGAGATACGCAGTATTTT
CDR3: CASSSARGASRDTQYF

size: .
V: TRBV5-1
J: TRBJ2-5
D: TRBD1
DNA: TGCGCCAGCAGCTTCTCAGGGGGCGCGGGAGAGACCCAGTACTTC
CDR3: CASSFSGGAGETQYF

size: .
V: TRBV29-1
J: TRBJ1-2
D: TRBD1
DNA: TGCAGCGTTCAACGCAGGGGGCAGAACTATGGCTACACCTTC
CDR3: CSVQRRGQNYGYTF

size: .
V: TRBV18
J: TRBJ2-7
D: TRBD2
DNA: TGTGCCAGCTCACCCCGCAGCGGGGGAATTGAGCAGTACTTC
CDR3: CASSPRSGGIEQYF

size: once
V: TRBV27
J: TRBJ1-6
D: .
DNA: TGTGCCAGCAGTTACTCCAGGGTTTATAATTCACCCCTCCACTTT
CDR3: CASSYSRVYNSPLHF

size: .
V: TRBV5-4
J: TRBJ2-1
D: .
DNA: TGTGCCAGCGGAAGCGTTAATGAGCAGTTCTTC
CDR3: CASGSVNEQFF

size: .
V: TRBV5-4
J: TRBJ2-2
D: TRBD1
DNA: TGTGCCAGCAGCTTGGACAGGGGCACCGGGGAGCTGTTTTTT
CDR3: CASSLDRGTGELFF

size: .
V: TRBV7-3
J: TRBJ1-1
D: .
DNA: TGTGCCAGCTCGAAGACAGGGAACACTGAAGCTTTCTTT
CDR3: CASSKTGNTEAFF

size: .
V: TRBV2
J: TRBJ2-3
D: TRBD2
DNA: TGTGCCAGCAACGGGAGGGTAGCGGGAGGAAATAAGGGCACAGATACGCAGTATTTT
CDR3: CASNGRVAGGNKGTDTQYF

size: .
V: TRBV5-1
J: TRBJ2-7
D: TRBD1
DNA: TGCGCCAGCAGCCCCCAGGCAGGGGGCATCTACGAGCAGTACTTC
CDR3: CASSPQAGGIYEQYF

size: .
V: TRBV7-2
J: TRBJ2-7
D: .
DNA: TGTGCCAGCAGCTTCCAAACAGGGTACTACGAGCAGTACTTC
CDR3: CASSFQTGYYEQYF